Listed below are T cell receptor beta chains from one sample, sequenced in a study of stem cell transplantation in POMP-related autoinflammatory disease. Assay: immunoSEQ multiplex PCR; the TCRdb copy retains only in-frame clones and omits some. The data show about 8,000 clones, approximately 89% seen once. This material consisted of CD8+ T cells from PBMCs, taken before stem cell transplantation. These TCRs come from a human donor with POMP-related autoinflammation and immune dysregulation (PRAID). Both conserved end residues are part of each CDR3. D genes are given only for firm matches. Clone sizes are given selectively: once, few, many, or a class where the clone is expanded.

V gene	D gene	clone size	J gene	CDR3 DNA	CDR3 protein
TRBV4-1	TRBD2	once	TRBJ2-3	TGCGCCAGCAGCCAAGTAACTAGCGGTGTGGGAGATACGCAGTATTTT	CASSQVTSGVGDTQYF
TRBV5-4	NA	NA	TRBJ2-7	TGTGCCAGCAGTTTCACAGGCGGTCTACCAAGCTCCTACGAGCAGTACTTC	CASSFTGGLPSSYEQYF
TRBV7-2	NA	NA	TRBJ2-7	TGTGCCAGCAGCTTAAATTCGGCCGAGCAGTACTTC	CASSLNSAEQYF
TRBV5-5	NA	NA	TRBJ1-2	TGTGCCAGCAGCTTGTCTGTGACGAGTGGCTACACCTTC	CASSLSVTSGYTF
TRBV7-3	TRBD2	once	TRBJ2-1	TGTGCCAGCAGCTCCCTAGCGGGAGGGGGAGAGCAGTTCTTC	CASSSLAGGGEQFF
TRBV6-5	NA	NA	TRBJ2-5	TGTGCCAGCGGAGATGGGACCCAGTACTTC	CASGDGTQYF
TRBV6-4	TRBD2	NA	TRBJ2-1	TGTGCCAGCAGTGACTCGAGTTGGGCTAGCGGTCGATGGTATGAGCAGTTCTTC	CASSDSSWASGRWYEQFF
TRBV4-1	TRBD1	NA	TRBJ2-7	TGCGCCAGCAGCCAACCGGGACAGGGGGCCTTCTACGAGCAGTACTTC	CASSQPGQGAFYEQYF
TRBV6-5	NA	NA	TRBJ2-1	TGTGCCAGCAGTTACTCAGGGTCCACCTACAATGAGCAGTTCTTC	CASSYSGSTYNEQFF
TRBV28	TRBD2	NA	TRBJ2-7	TGTGCCAGCAGTTCTCACCCCGGGACTAGCGGGACCTACGAGCAGTACTTC	CASSSHPGTSGTYEQYF
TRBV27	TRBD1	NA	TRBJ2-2	TGTGCCAGCACCACAGGGGCCACCGGGGAGCTGTTTTTT	CASTTGATGELFF
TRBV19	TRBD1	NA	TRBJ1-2	TGTGCCAGTAGTACGGGACAGGGTCTGGATGGCTACACCTTC	CASSTGQGLDGYTF
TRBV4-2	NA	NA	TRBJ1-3	TGTGCCAGCAGTCACAGACTGGGGTCTGGAAACACCATATATTTT	CASSHRLGSGNTIYF
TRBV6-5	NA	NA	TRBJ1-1	TGTGCCAGCAGTTACTCTATTGCGGAGAACACTGAAGCTTTCTTT	CASSYSIAENTEAFF
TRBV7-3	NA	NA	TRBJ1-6	TGTGCCAGCAGCTCAACCGGGTCCCTGGGATCACCCCTCCACTTT	CASSSTGSLGSPLHF